This TCR beta chain was found in a study of shared clonotypes between healthy human individuals (dated by TCRdb to 2018 to 2020). Regarding the study in general: A few men and two women, aged 18 to 49 years, made up the cohort. For each donor, CD4 naive and CD4 memory were each run on three plates, CD8 naive on two plates, and CD8 memory on one plate. Blood TCR repertoires of a handful of healthy adults were deeply sequenced to estimate repertoire size and the extent of clonotype sharing between individuals. To increase sequencing depth and limit assay-specific biases, TCR repertoire library preparation and sequencing were carried out by different laboratories using diverse techniques. Each donor's leukapheresis produced roughly between roughly 0.94 and 9.5 billion PBMCs. What the authors observed across the whole study: Across a handful of donors, approximately 5% of naive CD4, roughly 3.5% of naive CD8, around 2.5% of memory CD4, and approximately 0.42% of memory CD8 clonotypes were shared. Naive subsets generally had larger estimated clonotype richness than memory subsets. Compared with non-shared clonotypes, clonotypes shared by all four sorted-subset donors had higher generation probabilities. Rarefaction of sorted-subset datasets indicated incomplete sequencing despite the large sequencing depth. The small number of donors limited the genetic and exposure-history diversity represented. Sampling was limited to blood, and TCR repertoires in tissue likely differ from TCR repertoires in blood. Based on pairwise subsampling, the degree of clonotype sharing among donors was expected to be affected by sequencing depth.

With respect to this clone: Its target antigen remains unknown. The sample holds no much larger clone one base away, and base qualities are not on file.

The donors were healthy, HIV-negative adults who had no recently reported acute infections or vaccinations. Every donor was a Caucasian adult residing in Nashville, Tennessee, USA. Magnetic negative selection was used to enrich CD4+ T cells, after which naive cells were positively selected on CD45RA and the negative fraction became the memory subset. After blood collection by leukapheresis, PBMCs were isolated using Ficoll-Histopaque density gradient centrifugation and then cryopreserved in the vapor phase of liquid nitrogen. Analytical flow cytometry was used to check the purity and quantity of every magnetically sorted T cell population. From each sorted fraction, genomic DNA was isolated and quantified by UV absorbance on a Nanodrop 2000c. V ends up 5 bases short and J 5 bases short, with an unmatched junction base count of 5. From cysteine to phenylalanine, the CDR3 is 14 amino acids long. The only DNA kept is the CDR3, 42 bases in frame from the first base. The germline V gene supplies CDR1 SNHLY and CDR2 FYNNEI.

Using the deep immunoSEQ assay, multiplex PCR amplified TCR CDR3 regions from genomic DNA. Extracted genomic DNA from each cell subset was distributed evenly across all wells of several immunoSEQ 96-well plates, and each plate was treated as a replicate. For sorted subsets, each replicate PCR was loaded with roughly 0.2 ug genomic DNA, equivalent to about 33,000 T cell genomes. Purified libraries were quantified with a Qubit 3.0 fluorometer, sized on a Bioanalyzer 2100, and re-quantified with the KAPA Library Quantification kit. Every immunoSEQ 96-well plate was sequenced on a dedicated single-read 150-cycle Illumina NextSeq 550 flow cell. The study's processing was this. Because only junctional sequences without quality scores were contained in the immunoSEQ output, filtering matching that applied to full-length reads could not be performed. To assign V/J genes and CDR3, sequences were annotated using PyIR, a Python wrapper for IgBLAST v1.9, with IMGT germline references. Reads were filtered out if the reads had weak V/J assignments (E-value above 1e-6), no CDR3, stop codons, out-of-frame junctions, or ambiguous translated residues. V3J clonotypes were defined as sequences sharing an identical inferred V gene, J gene, and CDR3 amino acid sequence. Percentage overlap between repertoires was computed as shared unique clonotypes divided by the size of the smaller repertoire. Repertoire richness was assessed with RTK rarefaction, the Chao1 estimator, and Recon v2.1 estimates of unobserved clonotypes. Generation probabilities were computed with OLGA for all TCRbeta clonotypes obtained by the gDNA method from a few donors. TCRdb took this table from immuneACCESS and kept in-frame rearrangements with V and J called. Such tables lack part of the clones; where checked against another copy, unresolved V genes explain under half of the gap, and the rest is unexplained. D and trimming come from the DNA, and the V and J calls and clone size come from that table. The sample table contains approximately 2.5 million clones; only one count was recorded for 80% to 95% of them. The ten most abundant clones make up roughly 0.39% of the sample.

The material sequenced was naive CD4+ T cells from PBMCs. The label giving this sample's cell subset or site can be read as: CD45RA+ positively selected. The sequence was obtained from a man between 18 and 29 years old in good health. Some clones in this sample may be carry-over from other donors' samples. The V and J genes are TRBV2 and TRBJ2-1, with TRBD2 identical over 8 junction bases. The DNA is as follows: TGTGCCAGCAGTCTGCCGGGACTAGACAATGAGCAGTTCTTC. This codes for CASSLPGLDNEQFF.